The source of this T cell receptor (beta chain) is a study of response to subunit inactivated influenza vaccine. The V segment lost 2 bases and the J segment 5 bases; nucleotides outside the gene matches: 11. This CDR3 spans 17 amino acids. In germline, CDR1 is SGHAT, CDR2 FQNNGV. TCRdb re-called the RT-PCR reads through MiXCR, storing one row per CDR3 protein. In the table there are roughly 290,000 distinct CDR3 sequences, around a fifth of which are singletons. The TCR was taken from a man aged 50-75 years who received an inactivated influenza vaccine. The sample here was PBMCs from blood, taken around 22 months after vaccination. The chain is built from TRBV11-2 and TRBJ2-2; TRBD2 matches 7 bases. Here the CDR3 DNA reads TGTGCCAGCAGCTTAACCGGGAGGCCCCCATGGACCGGGGAGCTGTTTTTT. This sequence encodes CASSLTGRPPWTGELFF.